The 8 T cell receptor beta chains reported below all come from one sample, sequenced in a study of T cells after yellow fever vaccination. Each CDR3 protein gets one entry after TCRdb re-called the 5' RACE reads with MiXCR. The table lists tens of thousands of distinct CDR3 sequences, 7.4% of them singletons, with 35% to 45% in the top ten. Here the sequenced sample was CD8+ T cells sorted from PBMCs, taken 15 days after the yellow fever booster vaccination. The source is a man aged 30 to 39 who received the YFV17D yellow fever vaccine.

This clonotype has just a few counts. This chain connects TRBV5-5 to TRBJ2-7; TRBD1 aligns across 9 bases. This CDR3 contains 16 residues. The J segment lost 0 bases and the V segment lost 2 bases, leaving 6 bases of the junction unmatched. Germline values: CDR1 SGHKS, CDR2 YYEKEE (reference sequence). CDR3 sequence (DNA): TGTGCCAGCAGCTTTGTAGGGGACAGGGACTCCTACGAGCAGTACTTC. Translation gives CASSFVGDRDSYEQYF.

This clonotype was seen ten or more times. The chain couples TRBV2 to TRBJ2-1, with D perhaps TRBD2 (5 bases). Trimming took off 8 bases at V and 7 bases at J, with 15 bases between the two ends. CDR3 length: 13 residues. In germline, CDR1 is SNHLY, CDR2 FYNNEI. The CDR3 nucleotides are TGTGCCAGCGGGCAGACCGGGATTAATGAGCAGTTCTTC. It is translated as CASGQTGINEQFF.

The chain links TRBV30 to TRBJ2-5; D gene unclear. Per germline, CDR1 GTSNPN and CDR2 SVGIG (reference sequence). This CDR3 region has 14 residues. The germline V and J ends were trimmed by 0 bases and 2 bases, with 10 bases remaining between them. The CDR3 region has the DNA TGTGCCTGGAGTGTACTGGTCCAACAAGAGACCCAGTACTTC. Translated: CAWSVLVQQETQYF.

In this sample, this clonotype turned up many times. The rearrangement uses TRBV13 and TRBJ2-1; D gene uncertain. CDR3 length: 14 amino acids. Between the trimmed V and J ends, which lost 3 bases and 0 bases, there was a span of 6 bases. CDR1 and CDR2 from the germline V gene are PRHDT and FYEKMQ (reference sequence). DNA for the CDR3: TGTGCCAGCAGCTTTCTGAGCTCCTACAATGAGCAGTTCTTC. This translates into CASSFLSSYNEQFF.

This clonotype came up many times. This CDR3 reads CASSPPSGGSYNEQFF. CDR3 in DNA: TGTGCCAGCTCACCACCGTCGGGAGGCTCCTACAATGAGCAGTTCTTC. The chain has TRBV18 and TRBJ2-1, with TRBD2 matching 7 bases. From germline, CDR1 is KGHSH and CDR2 LQKENI. Losses at the gene ends were 0 bases for V and 0 bases for J; bases not matched to a gene: 2. This CDR3 spans 16 amino acids.

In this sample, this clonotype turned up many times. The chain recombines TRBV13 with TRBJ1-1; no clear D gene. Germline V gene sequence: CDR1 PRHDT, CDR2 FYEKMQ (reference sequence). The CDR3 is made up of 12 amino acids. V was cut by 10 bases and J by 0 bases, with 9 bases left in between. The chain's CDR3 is CANSGMNTEAFF. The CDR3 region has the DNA TGTGCCAACTCCGGGATGAACACTGAAGCTTTCTTT. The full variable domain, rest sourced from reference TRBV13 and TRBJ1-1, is AAGVIQSPRHLIKEKRETATLKCYPIPRHDTVYWYQQGPGQDPQFLISFYEKMQSDKGSIPDRFSAQQFSDYHSELNMSSLELGDSALYFCANSGMNTEAFFGQGTRLTVV.

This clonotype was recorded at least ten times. The DNA for the CDR3 is TGCGCCAGCAGCCAAGGCAGCGTAGAGACCCAGTACTTC. Its translation: CASSQGSVETQYF. The rearrangement uses TRBV4-3 and TRBJ2-5, with D unresolved. This CDR3 has 13 residues. The V gene's germline CDR1 is LGHNA and CDR2 YSLEER. Trimming took off 1 base at V and 4 bases at J, with 7 bases between the two ends.

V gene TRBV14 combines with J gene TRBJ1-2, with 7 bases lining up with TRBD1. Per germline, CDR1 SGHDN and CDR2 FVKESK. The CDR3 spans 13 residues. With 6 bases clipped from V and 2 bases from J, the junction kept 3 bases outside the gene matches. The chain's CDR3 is CASRQQGNYGYTF. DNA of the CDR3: TGTGCCAGCAGACAACAGGGGAACTATGGCTACACCTTC.